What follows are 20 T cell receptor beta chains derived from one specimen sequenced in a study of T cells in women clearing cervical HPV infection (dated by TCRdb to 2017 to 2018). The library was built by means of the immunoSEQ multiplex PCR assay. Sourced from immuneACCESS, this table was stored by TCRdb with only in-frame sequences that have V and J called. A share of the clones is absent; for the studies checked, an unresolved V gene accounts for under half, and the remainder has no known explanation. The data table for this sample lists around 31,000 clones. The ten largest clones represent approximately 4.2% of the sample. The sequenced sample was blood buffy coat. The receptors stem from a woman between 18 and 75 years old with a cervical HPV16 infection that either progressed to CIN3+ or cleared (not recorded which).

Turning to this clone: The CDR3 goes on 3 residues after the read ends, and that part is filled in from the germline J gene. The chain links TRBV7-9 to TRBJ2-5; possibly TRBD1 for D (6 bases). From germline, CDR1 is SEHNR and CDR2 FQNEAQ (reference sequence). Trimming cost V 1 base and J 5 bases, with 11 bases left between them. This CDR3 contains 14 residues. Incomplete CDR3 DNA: TGTGCCAGCAGCTTAGGGGCAGGGGAGGAGACC. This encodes CASSLGAGEET. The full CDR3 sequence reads CASSLGAGEETQYF.

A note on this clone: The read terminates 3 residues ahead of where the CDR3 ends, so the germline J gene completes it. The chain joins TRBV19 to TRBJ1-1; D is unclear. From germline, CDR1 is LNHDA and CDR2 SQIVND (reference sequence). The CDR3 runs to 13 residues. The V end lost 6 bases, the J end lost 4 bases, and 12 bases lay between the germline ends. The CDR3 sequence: CASRPGEGTEAFF. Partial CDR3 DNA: TGTGCCAGTAGACCCGGGGAGGGCACTGAA.

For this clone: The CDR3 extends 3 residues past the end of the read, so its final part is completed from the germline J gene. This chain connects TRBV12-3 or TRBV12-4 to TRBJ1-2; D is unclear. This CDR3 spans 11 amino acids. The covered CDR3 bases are TGTGCCAGCAGCACAACACTAAGC. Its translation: CASSTTLS. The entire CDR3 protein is CASSTTLSYTF.

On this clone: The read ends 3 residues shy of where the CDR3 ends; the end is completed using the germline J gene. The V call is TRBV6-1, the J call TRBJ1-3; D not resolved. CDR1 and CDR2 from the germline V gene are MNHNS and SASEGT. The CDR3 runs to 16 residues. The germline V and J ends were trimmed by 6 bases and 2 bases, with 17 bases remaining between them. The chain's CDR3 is CASSELRGSAGNTIYF. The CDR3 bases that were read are TGTGCCAGCAGCGAACTCAGAGGCTCAGCTGGAAACACC.

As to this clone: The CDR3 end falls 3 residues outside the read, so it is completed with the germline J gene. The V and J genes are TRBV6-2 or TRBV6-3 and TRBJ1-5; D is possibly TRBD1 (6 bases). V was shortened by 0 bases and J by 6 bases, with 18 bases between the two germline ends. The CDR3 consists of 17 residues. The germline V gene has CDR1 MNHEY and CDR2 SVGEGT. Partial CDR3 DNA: TGTGCCAGCAGTTACTCGCATAAACGGACAGTACGTCAGCCC. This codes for CASSYSHKRTVRQP. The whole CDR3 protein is CASSYSHKRTVRQPQHF.

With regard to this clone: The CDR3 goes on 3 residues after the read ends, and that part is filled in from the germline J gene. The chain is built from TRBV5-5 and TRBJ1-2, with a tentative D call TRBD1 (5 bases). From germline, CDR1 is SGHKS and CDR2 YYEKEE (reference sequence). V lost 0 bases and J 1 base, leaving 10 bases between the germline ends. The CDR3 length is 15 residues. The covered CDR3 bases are TGTGCCAGCAGCTTGGCTGCTAGGGGTAACTATGGC. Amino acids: CASSLAARGNYG. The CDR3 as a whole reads CASSLAARGNYGYTF.

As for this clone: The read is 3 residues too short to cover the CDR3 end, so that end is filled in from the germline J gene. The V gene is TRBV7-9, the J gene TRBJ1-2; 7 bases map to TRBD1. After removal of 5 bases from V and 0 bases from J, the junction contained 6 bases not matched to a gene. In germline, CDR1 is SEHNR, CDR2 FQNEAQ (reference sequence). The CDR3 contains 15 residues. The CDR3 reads CASSPGTVANYGYTF. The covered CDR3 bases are TGTGCCAGCAGCCCCGGGACAGTAGCTAACTATGGC.

The chain's CDR3 is CASSEGRGGNQPQHF. The DNA read from the CDR3 is TGTGCCAGCAGTGAAGGGCGGGGAGGGAATCAGCCC. V and J are TRBV6-1 and TRBJ1-5, with D hard to call. The DNA ends 3 residues before the CDR3 does, and the rest of the CDR3 is filled in from the germline J gene. The CDR3 runs to 15 residues. CDR1 MNHNS and CDR2 SASEGT come from the germline V gene. V lost 1 base, J lost 4 bases, and 11 bases lay in between.

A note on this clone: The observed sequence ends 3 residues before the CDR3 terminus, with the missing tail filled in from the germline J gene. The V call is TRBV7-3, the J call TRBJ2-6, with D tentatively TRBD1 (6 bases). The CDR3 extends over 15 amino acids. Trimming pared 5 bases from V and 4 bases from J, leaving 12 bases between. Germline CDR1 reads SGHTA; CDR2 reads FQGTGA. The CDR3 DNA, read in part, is TGTGCCAGCAGCCGCAGGGGTACGGGGGCCAACGTC. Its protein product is CASSRRGTGANV. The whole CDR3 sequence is CASSRRGTGANVLTF.

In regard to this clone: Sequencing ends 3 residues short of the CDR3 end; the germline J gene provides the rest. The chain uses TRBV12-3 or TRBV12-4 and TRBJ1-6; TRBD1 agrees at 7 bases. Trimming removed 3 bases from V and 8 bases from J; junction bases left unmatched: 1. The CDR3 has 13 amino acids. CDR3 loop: CASSLGQHSPLHF. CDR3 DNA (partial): TGTGCCAGCAGTTTGGGACAGCATTCACCC.

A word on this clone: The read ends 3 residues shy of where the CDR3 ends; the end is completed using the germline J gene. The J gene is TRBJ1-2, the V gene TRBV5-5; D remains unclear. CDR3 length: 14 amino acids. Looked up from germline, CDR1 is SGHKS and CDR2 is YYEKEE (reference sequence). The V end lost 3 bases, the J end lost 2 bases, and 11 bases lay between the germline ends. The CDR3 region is CASSSTDRNYGYTF. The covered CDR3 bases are TGTGCCAGCAGCTCAACAGATAGGAACTATGGC.

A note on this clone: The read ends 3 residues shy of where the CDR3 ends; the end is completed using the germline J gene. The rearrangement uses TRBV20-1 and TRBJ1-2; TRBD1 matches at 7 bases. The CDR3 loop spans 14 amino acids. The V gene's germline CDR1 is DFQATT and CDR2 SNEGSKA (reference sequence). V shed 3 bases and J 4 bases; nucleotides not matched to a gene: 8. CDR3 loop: CSASGGGEAYGYTF. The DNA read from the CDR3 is TGCAGTGCTAGTGGAGGGGGCGAGGCCTATGGC.

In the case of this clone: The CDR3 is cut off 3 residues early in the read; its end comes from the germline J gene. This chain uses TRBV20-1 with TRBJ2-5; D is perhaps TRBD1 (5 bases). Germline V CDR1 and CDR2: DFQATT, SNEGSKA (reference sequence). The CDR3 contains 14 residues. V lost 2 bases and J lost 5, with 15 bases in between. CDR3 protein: CSARIEQGHETQYF. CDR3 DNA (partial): TGCAGTGCTAGAATTGAGCAGGGTCATGAGACC.

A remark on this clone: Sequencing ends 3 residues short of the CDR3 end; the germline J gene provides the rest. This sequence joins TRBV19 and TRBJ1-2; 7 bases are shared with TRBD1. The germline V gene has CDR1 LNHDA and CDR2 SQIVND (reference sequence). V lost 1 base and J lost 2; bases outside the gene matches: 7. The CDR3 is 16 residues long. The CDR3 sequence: CASSIADRTSNYGYTF. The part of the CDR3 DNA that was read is TGTGCCAGTAGTATAGCGGACAGGACTAGCAACTATGGC.

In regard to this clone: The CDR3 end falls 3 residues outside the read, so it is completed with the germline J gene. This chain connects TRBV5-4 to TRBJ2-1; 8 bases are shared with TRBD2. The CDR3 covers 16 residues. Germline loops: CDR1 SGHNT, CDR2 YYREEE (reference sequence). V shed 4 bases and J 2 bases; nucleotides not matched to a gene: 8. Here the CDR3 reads CASSAASGQAYNEQFF. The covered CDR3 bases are TGTGCCAGCAGCGCTGCTAGCGGGCAGGCCTACAATGAG. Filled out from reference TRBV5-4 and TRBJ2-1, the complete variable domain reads ETGVTQSPTHLIKTRGQQVTLRCSSQSGHNTVSWYQQALGQGPQFIFQYYREEENGRGNFPPRFSGLQFPNYSSELNVNALELDDSALYLCASSAASGQAYNEQFFGPGTRLTVL.

The CDR3 protein is CASSTPFMSGRNQPQYF. The CDR3 bases that were read are TGTGCCAGTAGTACCCCTTTTATGTCAGGCCGTAATCAGCCG. The J gene is TRBJ2-3, the V gene TRBV19; D not certain. Read sequence stops 3 residues before the CDR3 end, and the germline J gene provides the missing end. Germline V gene sequence: CDR1 LNHDA, CDR2 SQIVND (reference sequence). The CDR3 has 17 amino acids.

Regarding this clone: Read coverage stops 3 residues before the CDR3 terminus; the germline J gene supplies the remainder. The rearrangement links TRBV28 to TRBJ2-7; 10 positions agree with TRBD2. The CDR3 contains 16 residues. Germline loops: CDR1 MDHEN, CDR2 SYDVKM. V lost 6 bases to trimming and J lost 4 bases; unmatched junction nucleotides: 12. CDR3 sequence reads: CASSPASGSNLYEQYF. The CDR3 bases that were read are TGTGCCAGCAGCCCCGCTAGCGGGAGCAATTTATACGAG. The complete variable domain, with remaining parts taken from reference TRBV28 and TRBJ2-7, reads DVKVTQSSRYLVKRTGEKVFLECVQDMDHENMFWYRQDPGLGLRLIYFSYDVKMKEKGDIPEGYSVSREKKERFSLILESASTNQTSMYLCASSPASGSNLYEQYFGPGTRLTVT.

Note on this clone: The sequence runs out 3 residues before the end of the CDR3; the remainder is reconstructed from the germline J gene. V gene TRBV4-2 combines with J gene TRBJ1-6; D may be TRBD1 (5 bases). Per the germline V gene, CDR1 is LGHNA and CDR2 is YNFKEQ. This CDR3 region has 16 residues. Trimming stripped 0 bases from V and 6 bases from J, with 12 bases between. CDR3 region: CASSQDEGKGNSPLHF. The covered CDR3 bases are TGTGCCAGCAGCCAAGATGAGGGGAAGGGTAATTCACCC.

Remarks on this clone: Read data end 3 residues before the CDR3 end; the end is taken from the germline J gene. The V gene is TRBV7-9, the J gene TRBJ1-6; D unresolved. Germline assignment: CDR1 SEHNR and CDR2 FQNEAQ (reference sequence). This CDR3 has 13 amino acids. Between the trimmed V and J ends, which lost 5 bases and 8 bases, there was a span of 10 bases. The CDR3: CASSRRVDSPLHF. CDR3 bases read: TGTGCCAGCAGCCGACGGGTGGATTCACCC.

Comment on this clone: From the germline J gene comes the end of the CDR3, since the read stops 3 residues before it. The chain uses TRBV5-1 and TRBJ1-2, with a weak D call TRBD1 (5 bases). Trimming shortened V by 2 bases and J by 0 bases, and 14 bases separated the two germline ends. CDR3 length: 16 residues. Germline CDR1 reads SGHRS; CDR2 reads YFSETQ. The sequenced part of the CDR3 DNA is TGCGCCAGCAGCTTCGGGTCTACAGGAACTAACTATGGC. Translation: CASSFGSTGTNYG. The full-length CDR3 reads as CASSFGSTGTNYGYTF.